The rows below give T cell receptor beta chains drawn from one sample of a study of control samples from healthy donors and cancer patients. Assay: immunoSEQ multiplex PCR; the TCRdb copy retains only in-frame clones and omits some. This table has approximately 86,000 clones, more than 75% appearing once. Sequences were obtained from blood. The receptors stem from a man younger than 45 in good health. Both conserved end residues are part of each CDR3. A D gene is named only where the DNA matches it firmly. Rows may omit the clone size; those that give it use once, few, many or a size class.

>TRBD2|TRBJ2-1|TRBV5-1|.
CASSLRLAGGPVIDEQFF
TGCGCCAGCAGCCTGCGACTAGCGGGGGGGCCAGTTATCGATGAGCAGTTCTTC
>.|TRBJ1-1|TRBV4-1|.
CASSPERKEEAFF
TGCGCCAGCAGCCCCGAAAGGAAGGAGGAAGCTTTCTTT
>TRBD1|TRBJ2-1|TRBV5-1|once
CVSSGDRVQYSRNEQFF
TGCGTCAGCAGTGGGGACAGGGTACAATACTCTAGGAATGAGCAGTTCTTC
>TRBD1|TRBJ2-7|TRBV20-1|.
CSASRTGASYEQYF
TGCAGTGCTAGTAGGACAGGGGCCTCCTACGAGCAGTACTTC
>.|TRBJ1-6|TRBV28|.
CASRTGTHSYNSPLHF
TGTGCCAGCAGAACCGGGACACACTCCTATAATTCACCCCTCCACTTT
>.|TRBJ1-5|TRBV24-1|.
CATSDPGFGLNQPQHF
TGTGCCACCAGTGACCCCGGTTTCGGCCTCAATCAGCCCCAGCATTTT
>.|TRBJ2-1|TRBV6-6|.
CASSYGNEQFF
TGTGCCAGCAGTTACGGGAATGAGCAGTTCTTC
>.|TRBJ1-1|TRBV19|.
CASSIGGRVNTEAFF
TGTGCCAGTAGTATAGGCGGCAGGGTGAACACTGAAGCTTTCTTT
>TRBD2|TRBJ2-7|TRBV30|few
CAWSVGRGDEQYF
TGTGCCTGGAGTGTAGGGCGGGGGGACGAGCAGTACTTC
>TRBD2|TRBJ2-3|TRBV7-8|.
CASSPRLAGGLDTQYF
TGTGCCAGCAGCCCCCGACTAGCGGGGGGGTTAGATACGCAGTATTTT
>.|TRBJ2-3|TRBV7-2|.
CASSLDGGLTDTQYF
TGTGCCAGCAGCTTAGATGGGGGGCTAACAGATACGCAGTATTTT
>.|TRBJ2-2|TRBV18|.
CASSPGQNTGELFF
TGTGCCAGCTCACCGGGACAGAACACCGGGGAGCTGTTTTTT
>TRBD2|TRBJ2-2|TRBV7-6|.
CASQRGSTGELFF
TGTGCCAGTCAGCGGGGCAGCACCGGGGAGCTGTTTTTT
>TRBD2|TRBJ2-7|TRBV3-1/TRBV3-2|.
CASSLAGAPYEQYF
TGTGCCAGCAGTCTAGCGGGGGCGCCCTACGAGCAGTACTTC
>TRBD1|TRBJ1-6|TRBV5-1|few
CASSSDRGVGSPLHF
TGCGCCAGCAGCTCGGACAGGGGGGTCGGCTCACCCCTCCACTTT
>.|TRBJ1-5|TRBV9|.
CASGEGGDSNQPQHF
TGTGCCAGCGGGGAGGGTGGGGATAGCAATCAGCCCCAGCATTTT
>TRBD1|TRBJ1-6|TRBV5-8|.
CASSHATGRSSYNSPLHF
TGTGCCAGCAGTCATGCGACAGGGCGGAGCTCCTATAATTCACCCCTCCACTTT
>.|TRBJ2-1|TRBV4-1|.
CASSQDRQGNEQFF
TGCGCCAGCAGCCAAGATAGGCAGGGGAATGAGCAGTTCTTC
>.|TRBJ2-2|TRBV11-2|.
CASSRSGELFF
TGTGCCAGCAGTAGGTCCGGGGAGCTGTTTTTT
>TRBD1|TRBJ1-1|TRBV5-1|.
CASRTGTGGLEAFF
TGCGCCAGCAGGACCGGGACAGGGGGCTTAGAAGCTTTCTTT
>TRBD1|TRBJ2-5|TRBV30|.
CAWSRDRGWETQYF
TGTGCCTGGAGCCGGGACAGGGGGTGGGAGACCCAGTACTTC
>.|TRBJ2-6|TRBV9|.
CASSVAGSGANVLTF
TGTGCCAGCAGCGTAGCCGGGTCTGGGGCCAACGTCCTGACTTTC
>TRBD2|TRBJ2-2|TRBV6-2/TRBV6-3|.
CASSYSYSGGNTGELFF
TGTGCCAGCAGTTACTCGTACAGCGGGGGTAACACCGGGGAGCTGTTTTTT
>.|TRBJ1-2|TRBV28|.
CASSSPLDSYGYTF
TGTGCCAGCAGTTCCCCGTTAGACTCCTATGGCTACACCTTC
>TRBD2|TRBJ2-7|TRBV5-4|.
CASSPGLAGGIFSYEQYF
TGTGCCAGCAGCCCGGGACTAGCGGGGGGCATATTCTCCTACGAGCAGTACTTC
>TRBD1|TRBJ2-2|TRBV6-5|.
CASSPEGATGELFF
TGTGCCAGCAGTCCAGAGGGGGCCACCGGGGAGCTGTTTTTT
>TRBD1|TRBJ1-1|TRBV19|.
CASSMTGTANTEAFF
TGTGCCAGTAGTATGACCGGGACAGCGAACACTGAAGCTTTCTTT
>.|TRBJ1-2|TRBV2|.
CASSEAVGTYGYTF
TGTGCCAGCAGTGAAGCGGTAGGGACCTATGGCTACACCTTC
>TRBD2|TRBJ2-3|TRBV19|.
CASSIDSGGVTDTQYF
TGTGCCAGTAGTATAGATAGCGGGGGGGTCACAGATACGCAGTATTTT
>.|TRBJ2-2|TRBV24-1|.
CATSGARATTGELFF
TGTGCCACCAGTGGGGCCAGGGCGACCACCGGGGAGCTGTTTTTT
>TRBD1|TRBJ2-2|TRBV19|.
CASSRMGQGAITGELFF
TGTGCCAGTAGTCGTATGGGACAGGGGGCCATCACCGGGGAGCTGTTTTTT
>.|TRBJ2-5|TRBV9|.
CASSPRLKAGHQETQYF
TGTGCCAGCAGCCCACGACTTAAAGCGGGCCATCAAGAGACCCAGTACTTC
>.|TRBJ1-1|TRBV5-8|.
CASSLWQPMNTEAFF
TGTGCCAGCAGCTTGTGGCAGCCAATGAACACTGAAGCTTTCTTT
>.|TRBJ2-2|TRBV21-1|.
CASSKGTGIGYKINTGELFF
TGTGCCAGCAGCAAGGGTACAGGGATCGGGTATAAGATAAACACCGGGGAGCTGTTTTTT
>.|TRBJ1-2|TRBV19|.
CASTSTLYGYTF
TGTGCCAGTACCTCGACCCTCTATGGCTACACCTTC
>.|TRBJ2-5|TRBV19|.
CASRQVGFETQYF
TGTGCCAGTAGGCAGGTGGGGTTTGAGACCCAGTACTTC
>TRBD2|TRBJ2-1|TRBV9|few
CASSPLAGGYNEQFF
TGTGCCAGCAGCCCTTTAGCGGGGGGATACAATGAGCAGTTCTTC
>TRBD2|TRBJ2-1|TRBV11-2|.
CASSLSSGENEQFF
TGTGCCAGCAGCCTGTCTAGCGGGGAGAATGAGCAGTTCTTC
>.|TRBJ2-7|TRBV12-3/TRBV12-4|.
CASSSSYEQYF
TGTGCCAGCAGTTCCAGCTACGAGCAGTACTTC
>TRBD1|TRBJ1-2|TRBV5-1|.
CASSLRPEGAGGYTF
TGCGCCAGCAGCTTGCGACCGGAGGGGGCGGGTGGCTACACCTTC
>TRBD1|TRBJ2-5|TRBV3-1/TRBV3-2|.
CASSRGTANVETQYF
TGTGCCAGCAGCCGAGGGACAGCAAATGTGGAGACCCAGTACTTC
>TRBD2|TRBJ2-3|TRBV7-2|once
CASSLGRGGTDTQYF
TGTGCCAGCAGCTTAGGGCGGGGGGGGACAGATACGCAGTATTTT
>.|TRBJ1-1|TRBV9|.
CASQRGLDTEAFF
TGTGCCAGCCAGAGGGGATTGGACACTGAAGCTTTCTTT
>.|TRBJ1-2|TRBV9|.
CASSVGTHYGYTF
TGTGCCAGCAGCGTAGGCACCCACTATGGCTACACCTTC
>TRBD1|TRBJ2-4|TRBV4-2|.
CASSQGETGEQYF
TGTGCCAGCAGCCAAGGGGAGACAGGGGAACAGTACTTC
>TRBD1|TRBJ2-7|TRBV19|.
CASSARTGGEQYF
TGTGCCAGTAGTGCCCGGACAGGGGGCGAGCAGTACTTC
>TRBD1|TRBJ1-2|TRBV10-3|.
CAISTDRGRNYGYTF
TGTGCCATCAGTACTGACAGGGGGAGAAACTATGGCTACACCTTC
>.|TRBJ1-1|TRBV2|.
CASSVGQLLNTEAFF
TGTGCCAGCAGCGTTGGGCAGCTACTGAACACTGAAGCTTTCTTT
>.|TRBJ2-3|TRBV9|.
CASSVGRTDTQYF
TGTGCCAGCAGCGTAGGGCGTACAGATACGCAGTATTTT
>.|TRBJ2-3|TRBV4-1|.
CASSSAPYRDPDTQYF
TGCGCCAGCAGCTCTGCCCCCTACAGGGACCCAGATACGCAGTATTTT
>.|TRBJ2-1|TRBV6-6|.
CASSYLDRSNEQFF
TGTGCCAGCAGTTACTTAGACAGGTCCAATGAGCAGTTCTTC
>TRBD2|TRBJ2-3|TRBV6-5|.
CASLRRGADTQYF
TGTGCCAGCCTACGGCGGGGGGCAGATACGCAGTATTTT
>.|TRBJ2-1|TRBV19|.
CASSIPLYSSGDNEQFF
TGTGCCAGTAGTATTCCCCTCTATTCTTCCGGGGACAATGAGCAGTTCTTC
>.|TRBJ1-6|TRBV6-1|few
CASSAPRGASSYNSPLHF
TGTGCCAGCAGTGCTCCTAGGGGGGCGAGCTCCTATAATTCACCCCTCCACTTT
>.|TRBJ1-1|TRBV9|.
CASTLRRDTEAFF
TGTGCCAGCACCCTCAGGAGGGACACTGAAGCTTTCTTT
>.|TRBJ2-1|TRBV7-2|.
CASSLAGGANEQFF
TGTGCCAGCAGCTTAGCGGGGGGGGCAAATGAGCAGTTCTTC
>.|TRBJ2-1|TRBV7-3|.
CASSPRADEQFF
TGTGCCAGCAGCCCCAGGGCGGATGAGCAGTTCTTC
>TRBD2|TRBJ2-3|TRBV9|.
CASSVRSGGSTDTQYF
TGTGCCAGCAGCGTACGGAGCGGGGGAAGCACAGATACGCAGTATTTT
>TRBD2|TRBJ2-5|TRBV3-1/TRBV3-2|few
CASSQDLASGARETQYF
TGTGCCAGCAGCCAAGATTTAGCCAGCGGGGCTCGAGAGACCCAGTACTTC
>TRBD2|TRBJ2-7|TRBV24-1|.
CATSDYTSGGVYEQYF
TGTGCCACCAGTGATTATACTAGCGGGGGTGTCTACGAGCAGTACTTC